Listed below are T cell receptor beta chains from one sample, sequenced in a study of blood T cell repertoires in COVID-19. The data were produced by immunoSEQ multiplex PCR, yet TCRdb's version contains in-frame clones alone and is incomplete. The repertoire includes fewer than 350,000 clones, nearly 90% of them detected once, and approximately 1% sits in the top ten. The sample consisted of PBMCs or T cells enriched from blood (not recorded which). The receptors were gathered from a woman between 25 and 40 years old who had recovered from COVID-19. Each CDR3 is given with its conserved first and last residue. D genes are given only for firm matches. A clone size is listed for some rows: how often the clone was seen (once, few, many), or a class if it is expanded.

v_gene	d_gene	j_gene	abundance	CDR3aa	CDR3nt
TRBV11-3	TRBD1	TRBJ2-7	.	CASSLLQGAGKVYEQYF	TGTGCCAGCAGCTTACTACAGGGGGCAGGAAAAGTATACGAGCAGTACTTC
TRBV2	TRBD1	TRBJ2-7	.	CAIHPGTGPYEQYF	TGTGCCATTCATCCCGGGACAGGGCCCTACGAGCAGTACTTC
TRBV6-2/TRBV6-3	TRBD1	TRBJ1-2	.	CASSYSLDRGDYGYTF	TGTGCCAGCAGTTACTCGCTGGACAGGGGCGACTATGGCTACACCTTC
TRBV4-3	TRBD1	TRBJ1-1	.	CASSQDNRQGNTEAFF	TGCGCCAGCAGCCAAGACAACAGACAGGGGAACACTGAAGCTTTCTTT
TRBV7-9	TRBD2	TRBJ2-7	.	CASSSSSGGGEQYF	TGTGCCAGCAGCTCGTCTAGCGGGGGGGGCGAGCAGTACTTC
TRBV5-1	TRBD1	TRBJ2-7	.	CASSSPRQGSPYEQYF	TGCGCCAGCAGTTCCCCAAGACAGGGCAGTCCCTACGAGCAGTACTTC
TRBV11-2	.	TRBJ2-3	.	CASSWATDTQYF	TGTGCCAGCAGCTGGGCGACAGATACGCAGTATTTT
TRBV9	.	TRBJ1-6	.	CASSVEDGWGLASPLHF	TGTGCCAGCAGCGTAGAGGACGGTTGGGGCCTGGCTTCACCCCTCCACTTT
TRBV6-2/TRBV6-3	.	TRBJ1-1	.	CASSPLLGSNTEAFF	TGTGCCAGCAGTCCCCTATTGGGCTCGAACACTGAAGCTTTCTTT
TRBV6-5	.	TRBJ1-2	.	CASSYNSGAGYTF	TGTGCCAGCAGTTACAATAGTGGGGCTGGCTACACCTTC
TRBV7-9	TRBD2	TRBJ2-5	few	CASSRRGIGETQYF	TGTGCCAGCAGCCGGCGGGGGATTGGGGAAACCCAGTACTTC
TRBV10-3	.	TRBJ1-6	.	CAISDTNFPLWSPLHF	TGTGCCATCAGTGATACTAATTTCCCGCTTTGGTCACCCCTCCACTTT
TRBV10-3	TRBD1	TRBJ2-2	.	CAISLTGDTGELFF	TGTGCCATCAGCCTGACAGGGGACACCGGGGAGCTGTTTTTT
TRBV27	.	TRBJ1-1	.	CASSSRRADTEAFF	TGTGCCAGCAGTTCGAGGAGGGCGGACACTGAAGCTTTCTTT
TRBV28	.	TRBJ2-3	.	CASGGRDTQYF	TGTGCCAGCGGGGGCCGGGATACGCAGTATTTT
TRBV5-1	TRBD2	TRBJ2-3	.	CASSLGLMAPDTQYF	TGCGCCAGCAGCCTGGGACTAATGGCCCCGGATACGCAGTATTTT
TRBV19	TRBD1	TRBJ1-1	few	CASPKAHRGAGNTEAFF	TGTGCCAGCCCCAAGGCACACAGGGGCGCCGGGAACACTGAAGCTTTCTTT
TRBV30	TRBD2	TRBJ2-2	.	CASPTSGSLMGYTGELFF	TGTGCCTCGCCGACTAGCGGGAGCTTGATGGGCTACACCGGGGAGCTGTTTTTT
TRBV5-1	.	TRBJ1-5	few	CASSLEGGGNQPQHF	TGCGCCAGCAGCTTGGAAGGGGGGGGCAATCAGCCCCAGCATTTT
TRBV6-2/TRBV6-3	.	TRBJ1-2	.	CASSYGGQLYYGYTF	TGTGCCAGCAGTTACGGCGGACAGCTCTACTATGGCTACACCTTC
TRBV19	TRBD1	TRBJ2-1	.	CASSMGTGVGNEQFF	TGTGCCAGTAGTATGGGGACAGGGGTGGGGAATGAGCAGTTCTTC
TRBV3-1/TRBV3-2	TRBD2	TRBJ2-3	.	CASRGLADNTDTQYF	TGTGCCAGCAGAGGACTAGCGGACAACACAGATACGCAGTATTTT
TRBV27	TRBD1	TRBJ2-1	.	CASRSQGTEQFF	TGTGCCAGCAGGTCACAGGGGACTGAGCAGTTCTTC
TRBV21-1	.	TRBJ2-1	once	CASSCGGTSGSWGEQFF	TGTGCCAGCAGCTGTGGGGGAACTAGCGGGAGTTGGGGTGAGCAGTTCTTC
TRBV30	TRBD2	TRBJ2-1	.	CAWSLSGRRNEQFF	TGTGCCTGGAGTCTTAGCGGGAGGCGCAATGAGCAGTTCTTC
TRBV4-1	.	TRBJ1-1	few	CASSRPGPRTFF	TGCGCCAGCAGCCGCCCTGGGCCCCGGACTTTCTTT
TRBV5-6	.	TRBJ1-5	.	CASSWGGYSNQPQHF	TGTGCCAGCAGCTGGGGCGGCTATAGCAATCAGCCCCAGCATTTT
TRBV7-6	TRBD1	TRBJ2-7	.	CASGQGYSYEQYF	TGTGCCAGCGGACAGGGGTATTCCTACGAGCAGTACTTC
TRBV10-3	.	TRBJ2-7	.	CAISVGGDPRF	TGTGCCATCAGTGTAGGGGGGGACCCACGCTTC
TRBV27	.	TRBJ1-2	.	CASSRGSGYGYTF	TGTGCCAGCAGTCGGGGGTCCGGGTATGGCTACACCTTC
TRBV12-3/TRBV12-4	.	TRBJ1-1	.	CASSSPGTEAFF	TGTGCCAGCAGTTCACCCGGGACAGAAGCTTTCTTT
TRBV9	.	TRBJ1-1	.	CASSERGFADTEAFF	TGTGCCAGCAGCGAGAGAGGGTTCGCGGACACTGAAGCTTTCTTT